These 18 T cell receptor beta chains came from one sample sequenced in a study of cytomegalovirus exposure and HLA in healthy donors. PCR involved 60 Vbeta and 13 Jbeta primers. Generated by immunoSEQ multiplex PCR, the TCRdb table keeps only in-frame clones and is missing some. The table has under 250,000 clones, 80% to 85% seen once. Source material: PBMCs. Receptor source: a boy aged 2 to 10 in good health and CMV-seronegative.

This sequence joins TRBV7-3 and TRBJ1-1, with TRBD1 matching 10 bases. This CDR3 spans 13 amino acids. After removal of 4 bases from V and 6 bases from J, the junction contained 2 bases not matched to a gene. CDR1 is SGHTA, CDR2 FQGTGA, per germline. The chain's CDR3 is CASSWGTGAEAFF. The CDR3 region has the DNA TGTGCCAGCAGCTGGGGGACAGGGGCTGAAGCTTTCTTT.

J is TRBJ1-2 and V is TRBV5-5; 8 bases line up with TRBD1. The V segment lost 4 bases and the J segment 4 bases; nucleotides outside the gene matches: 9. The germline V gene encodes CDR1 SGHKS and CDR2 YYEKEE (reference sequence). The length of the CDR3 is 15 residues. The chain's CDR3 is CASSPDRARGYGYTF. In nucleotides, the CDR3 is TGTGCCAGCAGCCCGGACAGGGCCAGAGGCTATGGCTACACCTTC.

For the CDR3, the DNA is TGCGCCAGCAGCCCCAGACAGATCCAAGAGACCCAGTACTTC. Its translation: CASSPRQIQETQYF. V usage is TRBV5-1 and J usage is TRBJ2-5; the D gene is possibly TRBD1 (5 bases). This CDR3 has 14 residues. Germline-derived CDR1 and CDR2 are SGHRS and YFSETQ. V lost 4 bases and J 1 base, leaving 11 bases between the germline ends. The variable domain in full, completed from reference TRBV5-1 and TRBJ2-5, reads KAGVTQTPRYLIKTRGQQVTLSCSPISGHRSVSWYQQTPGQGLQFLFEYFSETQRNKGNFPGRFSGRQFSNSRSEMNVSTLELGDSALYLCASSPRQIQETQYFGPGTRLLVL.

The rearrangement links TRBV7-2 to TRBJ2-7; possibly TRBD2 for D (6 bases). This CDR3 comprises 13 residues. From germline, CDR1 is SGHTA and CDR2 FQGNSA. The germline V and J ends were trimmed by 6 bases and 3 bases, with 12 bases remaining between them. Here the CDR3 reads CASRAPGGYEQYF. For the CDR3, the DNA is TGTGCCAGCAGGGCCCCCGGGGGCTACGAGCAGTACTTC.

This clone was seen a few times. This chain uses TRBV6-6 with TRBJ2-5; no firm D call. From germline, CDR1 is MNHNY and CDR2 SVGAGI (reference sequence). The length of the CDR3 is 10 residues. Trimming cost V 6 bases and J 5 bases, with 4 bases left between them. The CDR3 region is CASSGETQYF. CDR3 DNA sequence: TGTGCCAGCAGCGGGGAGACCCAGTACTTC.

The chain combines TRBV6-5 with TRBJ2-2; TRBD1 aligns across 11 bases. The trim removed 0 bases at V and 4 bases at J, leaving 1 base unmatched. The CDR3 is 16 amino acids. The germline gives CDR1 MNHEY, CDR2 SVGAGI. The CDR3 reads CASSYSGQGGTGELFF. The CDR3 DNA is TGTGCCAGCAGTTACTCGGGACAGGGGGGCACCGGGGAGCTGTTTTTT.

The table lists this clone with a few counts. The chain recombines TRBV6-5 with TRBJ2-1; D is possibly TRBD1 (5 bases). Germline V gene sequence: CDR1 MNHEY, CDR2 SVGAGI. Deletions cut 7 bases from V and 4 bases from J, with 11 bases between. The length of the CDR3 is 13 residues. CDR3 sequence reads: CASTTTAYNEQFF. The CDR3 DNA reads as TGTGCCAGCACCACGACAGCATACAATGAGCAGTTCTTC.

The chain combines TRBV11-2 with TRBJ2-1; weak D call: TRBD2 (5 bases). The CDR3 contains 16 residues. V was pared by 5 bases and J by 8 bases, with 22 bases between. The germline V gene encodes CDR1 SGHAT and CDR2 FQNNGV. DNA of the CDR3: TGTGCCAGCAGCCCCGGGTGGTTAAGTATGGGAGATGAGCAGTTCTTC. Its translation is CASSPGWLSMGDEQFF.

This chain uses TRBV19 with TRBJ1-1, with 9 bases identical to TRBD1. The CDR3 has 14 amino acids. The germline V gene has CDR1 LNHDA and CDR2 SQIVND (reference sequence). V dropped 5 bases and J dropped 5; count of bases not matched to a gene: 6. The CDR3 region is CASSEQGARTEAFF. The DNA of the CDR3 is TGTGCCAGTAGTGAACAGGGGGCTCGGACTGAAGCTTTCTTT.

This clone is a singleton in its sample. V usage is TRBV7-9 and J usage is TRBJ2-1; TRBD1 matches 7 bases. Germline V gives CDR1 SEHNR, CDR2 FQNEAQ (reference sequence). The CDR3 consists of 15 residues. V shed 4 bases, J shed 1 base, and the junction held 4 bases outside the gene matches. CDR3 nucleotides: TGTGCCAGCAGCTCCCGGGACAGATCCTACAATGAGCAGTTCTTC. It translates to CASSSRDRSYNEQFF.

Worth noting for this clone: A read error is possible here, since a much larger clone lies one base away. The identical CDR3 is also encoded by other nucleotide sequences in the sample. J is TRBJ2-2 and V is TRBV4-1; 9 nucleotides agree with TRBD2. Trimming took 1 base from V and 3 from J; bases not matched to a gene: 0. CDR1 is MGHRA and CDR2 is YSYEKL in the germline V gene. CDR3 length: 15 residues. DNA of the CDR3: TGCGCCAGCAGCCAAGGACTAGCGGACACCGGGGAGCTGTTTTTT. The encoded protein is CASSQGLADTGELFF.

The CDR3 region is CASSPPAGAGGLDTQYF. The CDR3, as DNA: TGTGCCAGCTCACCCCCGGCGGGAGCGGGGGGCCTAGATACGCAGTATTTT. The rearrangement joins TRBV18 to TRBJ2-3; 9 nucleotides align to TRBD2. CDR1 is KGHSH and CDR2 is LQKENI in the germline V gene. The CDR3 is made up of 17 amino acids. Trimming cost V 3 bases and J 5 bases; bases outside gene matches: 12.

This chain links TRBV9 with TRBJ2-7; TRBD2 agrees at 9 bases. The germline gives CDR1 SGDLS, CDR2 YYNGEE. The V and J ends lost 6 bases and 3 bases, in that order; junction bases with no gene match: 7. The CDR3 contains 14 residues. CDR3 protein: CASNDGLANYEQYF. Here the CDR3 DNA reads TGTGCCAGCAACGACGGACTAGCGAACTACGAGCAGTACTTC.

This chain joins TRBV2 and TRBJ2-3; tentative D call: TRBD1 (5 bases). The germline CDR1 and CDR2 sequences are SNHLY and FYNNEI. Trimming stripped 4 bases from V and 5 bases from J, with 13 bases between. The CDR3 contains 14 residues. This CDR3 is CASSVLGVEDTQYF. CDR3 nucleotide sequence: TGTGCCAGCAGTGTGCTAGGGGTGGAAGATACGCAGTATTTT.

Of note for this clone: A junction boundary mismatches the germline segment, possibly from a read error. The chain recombines TRBV7-9 with TRBJ2-7; D might be TRBD2 (5 bases). The germline V gene encodes CDR1 SEHNR and CDR2 FQNEAQ (reference sequence). This CDR3 spans 11 amino acids. CDR3 sequence reads: CSSGDSYEQYF. The CDR3 DNA is TGTTCCAGCGGAGACTCGTACGAGCAGTACTTC.

The chain has TRBV6-5 and TRBJ2-7; 9 bases fit TRBD1. CDR3 size: 13 residues. CDR1 and CDR2 (germline): MNHEY, SVGAGI. V lost 2 bases, J lost 6 bases, and 2 bases stayed unmatched. The CDR3, as DNA: TGTGCCAGCAGTTACGGGACAGGGTGCGAGCAGTACTTC. The encoded protein is CASSYGTGCEQYF.

This chain joins TRBV6-5 and TRBJ2-7; TRBD1 agrees at 9 bases. The V gene end was trimmed by 6 bases and the J gene end by 7 bases; junction bases not matched to a gene: 13. This CDR3 contains 15 residues. CDR1 MNHEY and CDR2 SVGAGI come from the germline V gene. DNA of the CDR3: TGTGCCAGCAGGCTGGAGGGACAGGGCTTAGGTGAGCAGTACTTC. Translating it yields CASRLEGQGLGEQYF.

This chain joins TRBV19 and TRBJ2-2; D may be TRBD1 (5 bases). This CDR3 contains 15 residues. The germline V gene has CDR1 LNHDA and CDR2 SQIVND (reference sequence). V shed 10 bases and J shed 4 bases, with 19 bases lying between them. CDR3 loop: CATTLREVPTGELFF. The CDR3 DNA follows: TGTGCCACCACCCTCAGGGAAGTGCCCACCGGGGAGCTGTTTTTT.